This is a list of T cell receptor beta chains from one sample in a study of early T cells in non-severe SARS-CoV-2 infection. MiXCR, applied by TCRdb to the 5' RACE reads, yields one record per CDR3 protein. The table lists about 80,000 distinct CDR3 sequences, 9.5% to 15% of them singletons. Sequencing was performed on whole blood. The receptors here all came from an adult who was a healthcare worker with PCR-confirmed SARS-CoV-2 infection or an uninfected control (not recorded which). CDR3s include the opening cysteine and the closing phenylalanine or tryptophan. The order of the fields is J gene, V gene, D gene, clone size, CDR3 protein, CDR3 DNA. D genes are given only for firm matches. Size tells how often a clone was seen (once, few, many) or the class of an expanded clone, and some rows leave it out.

j_call: TRBJ2-1; v_call: TRBV7-2; d_call: .; clone_size: many; cdr3_aa: CASSFGRNNLQFF; cdr3_nt: TGTGCCAGCAGCTTCGGTCGAAACAACCTCCAGTTCTTC
j_call: TRBJ2-3; v_call: TRBV19; d_call: .; clone_size: few; cdr3_aa: CASSTQLGDTQYF; cdr3_nt: TGTGCCAGTAGTACCCAACTAGGAGATACGCAGTATTTT
j_call: TRBJ1-1; v_call: TRBV10-3; d_call: TRBD1; clone_size: few; cdr3_aa: CAISGGQGGEMNTEAFF; cdr3_nt: TGTGCCATCAGTGGAGGGCAGGGGGGCGAAATGAACACTGAAGCTTTCTTT
j_call: TRBJ2-7; v_call: TRBV28; d_call: TRBD2; clone_size: .; cdr3_aa: CASSHERGLWESSYEQYF; cdr3_nt: TGTGCCAGCAGTCACGAGCGGGGGCTTTGGGAGAGCTCCTACGAGCAGTACTTC
j_call: TRBJ2-7; v_call: TRBV6-2/TRBV6-3; d_call: .; clone_size: many; cdr3_aa: CASSYSVLVDEQYF; cdr3_nt: TGTGCCAGCAGTTACTCTGTTTTGGTGGACGAGCAGTACTTC
j_call: TRBJ2-7; v_call: TRBV9; d_call: .; clone_size: .; cdr3_aa: CASSVDLEGTQYF; cdr3_nt: TGTGCCAGCAGCGTAGATTTAGAGGGGACGCAGTACTTC
j_call: TRBJ2-7; v_call: TRBV6-1; d_call: .; clone_size: .; cdr3_aa: CASREPSYEQYF; cdr3_nt: TGTGCCAGCAGGGAACCGTCCTACGAGCAGTACTTC
j_call: TRBJ2-7; v_call: TRBV30; d_call: TRBD2; clone_size: many; cdr3_aa: CAWSVVGTSGAQYF; cdr3_nt: TGTGCCTGGAGTGTAGTCGGGACTAGCGGGGCTCAGTACTTC
j_call: TRBJ2-1; v_call: TRBV20-1; d_call: TRBD2; clone_size: few; cdr3_aa: CSATREVYNEQFF; cdr3_nt: TGCAGTGCTACCCGGGAGGTCTACAATGAGCAGTTCTTC
j_call: TRBJ2-1; v_call: TRBV10-3; d_call: TRBD1; clone_size: many; cdr3_aa: CAISPGTGKTYEQFF; cdr3_nt: TGTGCCATCAGTCCCGGGACAGGGAAGACTTATGAGCAGTTCTTC
j_call: TRBJ1-1; v_call: TRBV12-3/TRBV12-4; d_call: .; clone_size: few; cdr3_aa: CASTSTGNTEAFF; cdr3_nt: TGTGCCAGCACCAGCACAGGGAACACTGAAGCTTTCTTT
j_call: TRBJ2-5; v_call: TRBV28; d_call: .; clone_size: few; cdr3_aa: CASSLRQTLETQYF; cdr3_nt: TGTGCCAGCAGTTTACGACAGACCCTGGAGACCCAGTACTTC
j_call: TRBJ2-3; v_call: TRBV7-2; d_call: TRBD1; clone_size: .; cdr3_aa: CVSSFRGPTDTQYF; cdr3_nt: TGTGTCAGCAGCTTTAGGGGGCCCACAGATACGCAGTATTTT
j_call: TRBJ2-2; v_call: TRBV27; d_call: .; clone_size: .; cdr3_aa: CASSLIGGELFF; cdr3_nt: TGTGCCAGCAGTTTAATCGGCGGGGAGCTGTTTTTT
j_call: TRBJ1-1; v_call: TRBV12-3/TRBV12-4; d_call: .; clone_size: .; cdr3_aa: CASSLELMNTEAFF; cdr3_nt: TGTGCCAGCAGTTTAGAGCTTATGAACACTGAAGCTTTCTTT
j_call: TRBJ1-1; v_call: TRBV9; d_call: .; clone_size: many; cdr3_aa: CASSVEMNTEAFF; cdr3_nt: TGTGCCAGCAGCGTAGAGATGAACACTGAAGCTTTCTTT
j_call: TRBJ1-1; v_call: TRBV18; d_call: .; clone_size: .; cdr3_aa: CASSLSPGKEDFF; cdr3_nt: TGTGCCAGCTCTCTCAGCCCTGGGAAGGAGGATTTCTTT
j_call: TRBJ2-7; v_call: TRBV7-2; d_call: TRBD1; clone_size: .; cdr3_aa: CASSLPPGTGKLYEQYF; cdr3_nt: TGTGCCAGCAGCTTGCCACCTGGGACAGGGAAGTTGTACGAGCAGTACTTC
j_call: TRBJ2-1; v_call: TRBV9; d_call: .; clone_size: .; cdr3_aa: CVSSVANEQFF; cdr3_nt: TGTGTCAGCAGCGTAGCCAATGAGCAGTTCTTC
j_call: TRBJ1-4; v_call: TRBV4-2; d_call: .; clone_size: few; cdr3_aa: CASSQDLGLFF; cdr3_nt: TGTGCCAGCAGCCAAGACCTGGGACTGTTTTTT
j_call: TRBJ1-2; v_call: TRBV6-2/TRBV6-3; d_call: .; clone_size: .; cdr3_aa: CASSNRDKYYGYTF; cdr3_nt: TGTGCCAGCAGTAATCGGGACAAATACTATGGCTACACCTTC
j_call: TRBJ1-1; v_call: TRBV24-1; d_call: .; clone_size: many; cdr3_aa: CATSDPRQANEAFF; cdr3_nt: TGTGCCACCAGTGACCCTCGACAGGCCAATGAAGCTTTCTTT
j_call: TRBJ2-2; v_call: TRBV29-1; d_call: .; clone_size: many; cdr3_aa: CSVGRGSTGELFF; cdr3_nt: TGCAGCGTTGGAAGGGGGAGCACCGGGGAGCTGTTTTTT
j_call: TRBJ1-1; v_call: TRBV3-1; d_call: .; clone_size: many; cdr3_aa: CASSQLPGQLNTEAFF; cdr3_nt: TGTGCCAGCAGCCAATTACCGGGACAACTGAACACTGAAGCTTTCTTT
j_call: TRBJ1-2; v_call: TRBV29-1; d_call: .; clone_size: many; cdr3_aa: CSVRGRYGYTF; cdr3_nt: TGCAGCGTCAGGGGCAGGTACGGCTACACCTTC